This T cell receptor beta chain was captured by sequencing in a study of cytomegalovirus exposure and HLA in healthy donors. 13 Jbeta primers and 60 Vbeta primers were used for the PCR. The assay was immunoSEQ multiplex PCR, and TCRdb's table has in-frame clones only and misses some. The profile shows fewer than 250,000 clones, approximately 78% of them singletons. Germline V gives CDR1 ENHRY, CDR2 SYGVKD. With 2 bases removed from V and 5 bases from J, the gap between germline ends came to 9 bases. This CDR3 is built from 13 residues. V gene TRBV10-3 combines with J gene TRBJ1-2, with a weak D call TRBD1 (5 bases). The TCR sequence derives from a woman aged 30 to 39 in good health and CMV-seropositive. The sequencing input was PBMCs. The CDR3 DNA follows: TGTGCCATCAGTGAGGGAGCAGGGTATGGCTACACCTTC. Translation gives CAISEGAGYGYTF.